A selection of T cell receptor beta chains follows, all from one sample in a study of graft-versus-host responses after intestinal transplantation. Clones were read by immunoSEQ multiplex PCR, and TCRdb kept only the in-frame ones, dropping some. The data show around 49,000 clones, roughly 90% seen once. Their recognized antigens are unknown. Sequenced here: unstimulated CD4+ T cells sorted from spleen or lymph node cells, sampled before transplant. The receptor set was obtained from a human donor who was the organ donor for an intestinal transplant. CDR3s include the opening cysteine and the closing phenylalanine or tryptophan. D genes are given only for firm matches. Size is stated for part of the rows, as once, few or many counts, or as a class when the clone is expanded.

D gene: TRBD1; V gene: TRBV18; J gene: TRBJ1-1; clone size: NA; CDR3 protein: CASSPAPGGTNTEAFF; CDR3 DNA: TGTGCCAGCTCACCAGCCCCAGGGGGCACGAACACTGAAGCTTTCTTT
D gene: NA; V gene: TRBV6-5; J gene: TRBJ2-7; clone size: NA; CDR3 protein: CASRGGGSYEQYF; CDR3 DNA: TGTGCCAGCAGAGGGGGTGGGTCCTACGAGCAGTACTTC
D gene: TRBD2; V gene: TRBV2; J gene: TRBJ2-7; clone size: NA; CDR3 protein: CASSYASGSSYEQYF; CDR3 DNA: TGTGCCAGCAGTTACGCTAGCGGGAGCTCCTACGAGCAGTACTTC
D gene: NA; V gene: TRBV7-9; J gene: TRBJ2-1; clone size: once; CDR3 protein: CASSLEQVYNEQFF; CDR3 DNA: TGTGCCAGCAGCTTAGAGCAGGTTTACAATGAGCAGTTCTTC
D gene: NA; V gene: TRBV4-3; J gene: TRBJ2-5; clone size: NA; CDR3 protein: CASSQGPEEAQYF; CDR3 DNA: TGCGCCAGCAGCCAAGGACCCGAGGAAGCCCAGTACTTC
D gene: TRBD2; V gene: TRBV2; J gene: TRBJ2-7; clone size: NA; CDR3 protein: CASTLTSGPNEQYF; CDR3 DNA: TGTGCCAGCACCTTGACTAGCGGACCCAACGAGCAGTACTTC
D gene: TRBD1; V gene: TRBV6-5; J gene: TRBJ1-5; clone size: NA; CDR3 protein: CASSYSTGIQPQHF; CDR3 DNA: TGTGCCAGCAGTTACTCGACAGGGATTCAGCCCCAGCATTTT
D gene: NA; V gene: TRBV5-4; J gene: TRBJ2-1; clone size: NA; CDR3 protein: CASSLGLAPNNEQFF; CDR3 DNA: TGTGCCAGCAGCTTGGGCCTAGCGCCGAACAATGAGCAGTTCTTC
D gene: NA; V gene: TRBV19; J gene: TRBJ2-1; clone size: NA; CDR3 protein: CASSSGLTDNEQFF; CDR3 DNA: TGTGCCAGTAGTTCGGGACTTACGGACAATGAGCAGTTCTTC
D gene: NA; V gene: TRBV5-1; J gene: TRBJ1-1; clone size: NA; CDR3 protein: CASSLFGQNTEAFF; CDR3 DNA: TGCGCCAGCAGCTTGTTTGGACAGAACACTGAAGCTTTCTTT
D gene: NA; V gene: TRBV28; J gene: TRBJ1-4; clone size: NA; CDR3 protein: CASRLQGGDEKLFF; CDR3 DNA: TGTGCCAGCAGACTACAAGGGGGAGATGAAAAACTGTTTTTT
D gene: TRBD2; V gene: TRBV7-2; J gene: TRBJ2-2; clone size: NA; CDR3 protein: CASSKTGTRTNTGELFF; CDR3 DNA: TGTGCCAGCAGCAAAACCGGGACTAGGACGAACACCGGGGAGCTGTTTTTT
D gene: NA; V gene: TRBV7-3; J gene: TRBJ2-3; clone size: NA; CDR3 protein: CASSDQPTQRADTQYF; CDR3 DNA: TGTGCCAGCAGCGATCAACCGACTCAGAGGGCAGATACGCAGTATTTT
D gene: TRBD1; V gene: TRBV6-1; J gene: TRBJ2-2; clone size: NA; CDR3 protein: CASSAWDRGAGELFF; CDR3 DNA: TGTGCCAGCAGTGCCTGGGACAGGGGGGCCGGGGAGCTGTTTTTT
D gene: TRBD1; V gene: TRBV15; J gene: TRBJ1-2; clone size: once; CDR3 protein: CATSRVAGTGGYGYTF; CDR3 DNA: TGTGCCACCAGCAGAGTAGCCGGGACAGGGGGCTATGGCTACACCTTC
D gene: NA; V gene: TRBV28; J gene: TRBJ2-7; clone size: NA; CDR3 protein: CASSFLDASYEQYF; CDR3 DNA: TGTGCCAGCAGTTTCCTAGACGCGTCCTACGAGCAGTACTTC
D gene: NA; V gene: TRBV5-4; J gene: TRBJ1-3; clone size: NA; CDR3 protein: CASSLGPEPSGNTIYF; CDR3 DNA: TGTGCCAGCAGCTTGGGTCCGGAGCCCTCTGGAAACACCATATATTTT
D gene: TRBD1; V gene: TRBV7-3; J gene: TRBJ1-2; clone size: NA; CDR3 protein: CASSLTRSNRGHYGYTF; CDR3 DNA: TGTGCCAGCAGCTTAACGAGGTCTAACAGGGGTCACTATGGCTACACCTTC
D gene: NA; V gene: TRBV15; J gene: TRBJ2-1; clone size: NA; CDR3 protein: CATRISGNSYNEQFF; CDR3 DNA: TGTGCCACCAGGATTAGCGGAAACTCCTACAATGAGCAGTTCTTC
D gene: TRBD2; V gene: TRBV11-2; J gene: TRBJ2-7; clone size: NA; CDR3 protein: CASSWATSVEQYF; CDR3 DNA: TGTGCCAGCAGCTGGGCTACTAGCGTTGAGCAGTACTTC
D gene: NA; V gene: TRBV28; J gene: TRBJ1-1; clone size: NA; CDR3 protein: CASSVRAFF; CDR3 DNA: TGTGCCAGCAGTGTCCGAGCTTTCTTT
D gene: NA; V gene: TRBV28; J gene: TRBJ2-7; clone size: NA; CDR3 protein: CATPRGHSSYEQYF; CDR3 DNA: TGTGCCACCCCGCGTGGGCATAGCTCCTACGAGCAGTACTTC
D gene: NA; V gene: TRBV9; J gene: TRBJ2-5; clone size: NA; CDR3 protein: CASSVAAGGYQETQYF; CDR3 DNA: TGTGCCAGCAGCGTAGCGGCAGGGGGGTACCAAGAGACCCAGTACTTC
D gene: NA; V gene: TRBV29-1; J gene: TRBJ2-2; clone size: NA; CDR3 protein: CSAAGQLNTGELFF; CDR3 DNA: TGCAGCGCCGCCGGACAACTCAACACCGGGGAGCTGTTTTTT
D gene: TRBD1; V gene: TRBV10-2; J gene: TRBJ2-1; clone size: NA; CDR3 protein: CASSGSGGRNEQFF; CDR3 DNA: TGCGCCAGCAGTGGTTCAGGGGGCAGGAATGAGCAGTTCTTC
D gene: TRBD1; V gene: TRBV28; J gene: TRBJ2-5; clone size: NA; CDR3 protein: CASMGQGVWETQYF; CDR3 DNA: TGTGCCAGCATGGGACAGGGCGTTTGGGAGACCCAGTACTTC
D gene: TRBD1; V gene: TRBV28; J gene: TRBJ1-2; clone size: NA; CDR3 protein: CASSLQGNGYTF; CDR3 DNA: TGTGCCAGCAGTCTACAGGGGAATGGCTACACCTTC
D gene: NA; V gene: TRBV6-5; J gene: TRBJ2-1; clone size: NA; CDR3 protein: CASNGWRNEQFF; CDR3 DNA: TGTGCCAGCAACGGGTGGCGGAATGAGCAGTTCTTC
D gene: NA; V gene: TRBV27; J gene: TRBJ2-7; clone size: NA; CDR3 protein: CASSSSSYEQYF; CDR3 DNA: TGTGCCAGCAGTTCTAGCTCCTACGAGCAGTACTTC
D gene: NA; V gene: TRBV7-3; J gene: TRBJ2-2; clone size: NA; CDR3 protein: CASSFSKTLEGGELFF; CDR3 DNA: TGTGCCAGCAGCTTTTCTAAGACCCTTGAGGGCGGGGAGCTGTTTTTT
D gene: NA; V gene: TRBV6-1; J gene: TRBJ1-1; clone size: NA; CDR3 protein: CASSETGQGRNTEAFF; CDR3 DNA: TGTGCCAGCAGTGAAACTGGGCAGGGTCGTAACACTGAAGCTTTCTTT
D gene: TRBD2; V gene: TRBV7-2; J gene: TRBJ2-3; clone size: NA; CDR3 protein: CASSWGVSGRASTDTQYF; CDR3 DNA: TGTGCCAGCAGCTGGGGGGTTAGCGGGAGGGCCTCTACAGATACGCAGTATTTT
D gene: TRBD1; V gene: TRBV9; J gene: TRBJ2-7; clone size: once; CDR3 protein: CASSGEGASRGLSSYEQYF; CDR3 DNA: TGTGCCAGCAGCGGTGAGGGAGCGTCCAGGGGGCTAAGCTCCTACGAGCAGTACTTC
D gene: TRBD1; V gene: TRBV6-1; J gene: TRBJ1-5; clone size: NA; CDR3 protein: CASSAWDRGIYSNQPQHF; CDR3 DNA: TGTGCCAGCAGTGCTTGGGACAGGGGCATTTATAGCAATCAGCCCCAGCATTTT
D gene: NA; V gene: TRBV7-2; J gene: TRBJ2-1; clone size: NA; CDR3 protein: CASSIYQGEQFF; CDR3 DNA: TGTGCCAGCAGTATCTATCAGGGTGAGCAGTTCTTC
D gene: TRBD1; V gene: TRBV4-1; J gene: TRBJ1-2; clone size: NA; CDR3 protein: CASSHRTGGYTF; CDR3 DNA: TGCGCCAGCAGCCACCGGACAGGTGGCTACACCTTC
D gene: NA; V gene: TRBV5-8; J gene: TRBJ1-5; clone size: NA; CDR3 protein: CASSLSGGENQPQHF; CDR3 DNA: TGTGCCAGCAGCTTGTCGGGGGGGGAAAATCAGCCCCAGCATTTT
D gene: NA; V gene: TRBV5-1; J gene: TRBJ1-4; clone size: NA; CDR3 protein: CASSLEGQGEKLFF; CDR3 DNA: TGCGCCAGCAGCTTGGAGGGGCAGGGGGAAAAACTGTTTTTT
D gene: NA; V gene: TRBV18; J gene: TRBJ2-6; clone size: NA; CDR3 protein: CASSPPSRAESGANVLTF; CDR3 DNA: TGTGCCAGCTCACCACCGTCCAGGGCTGAGTCTGGGGCCAACGTCCTGACTTTC
D gene: TRBD1; V gene: TRBV5-6; J gene: TRBJ2-7; clone size: NA; CDR3 protein: CASSLRKVDRAYEQYF; CDR3 DNA: TGTGCCAGCAGCTTACGCAAGGTGGACAGGGCCTACGAGCAGTACTTC
D gene: TRBD1; V gene: TRBV7-3; J gene: TRBJ2-5; clone size: NA; CDR3 protein: CASSPTGLQETQYF; CDR3 DNA: TGTGCCAGCAGCCCGACAGGGCTGCAAGAGACCCAGTACTTC
D gene: NA; V gene: TRBV20-1; J gene: TRBJ2-7; clone size: NA; CDR3 protein: CSARSDYEQYF; CDR3 DNA: TGCAGTGCTAGGAGCGACTACGAGCAGTACTTC
D gene: NA; V gene: TRBV5-3; J gene: TRBJ1-1; clone size: NA; CDR3 protein: CARSLRRQNTEAFF; CDR3 DNA: TGTGCCAGAAGCTTGCGGCGGCAGAACACTGAAGCTTTCTTT
D gene: NA; V gene: TRBV18; J gene: TRBJ1-4; clone size: NA; CDR3 protein: CASSPFFNEKLFF; CDR3 DNA: TGTGCCAGCTCCCCGTTCTTTAATGAAAAACTGTTTTTT